The clone carrying this TCR beta chain was counted a few times. Its specificity is not known. Use of 60 Vbeta and 13 Jbeta primers characterized the PCR. Measured with immunoSEQ multiplex PCR; TCRdb has only the in-frame clones, and not every one. The data hold approximately 160,000 clones, with roughly 75% observed a single time. These data come from a study of cytomegalovirus exposure and HLA in healthy donors. Study-wide results and caveats: Several of the most significant clusters appeared linked to common viral pathogens, based on a later analysis. HLA restriction was apparent for most CMV-associated TCR beta chains in a later analysis. Earlier findings revealed that most TCR beta V segments proved productive either about 90% or about 30% of the time.

Material: PBMCs. This clonotype was sampled from a male donor in good health and CMV-seronegative.

CDR3 DNA sequence: TGTGCCAGCAGTGAGCGGGAAGGCGTCATTGATGAGCAGTTCTTC. It codes for CASSEREGVIDEQFF. The V call is TRBV6-4, the J call TRBJ2-1, with a weak D call TRBD2 (6 bases). The germline CDR1 and CDR2 sequences are MRHNA and SNTAGT. V lost 3 bases, J lost 8 bases, and 17 bases lay in between. The CDR3 extends over 15 amino acids.